This T cell receptor (beta chain) is drawn from a study of low-dose radiotherapy and immunotherapy resistance in tumors. On the study more broadly: Cohort 1 patients were irradiated with 0.5 Gy fractions every 2 weeks to 6.5 Gy total. At a dose of 200 mg/m2, intravenous cyclophosphamide was given every two weeks, one day before radiation and immunotherapy.

Covering alpha and beta chains, TRAV- and TRBV-specific primers were used for the first-strand cDNA. For amplifying TCRs, the PCR ran for about 20 cycles with Phusion, which was used together with a constant-region primer and the adapter on the V primers. TCRdb analysed the reads with MiXCR anew, one entry per CDR3 protein. The sample lists 95,000 to 100,000 distinct CDR3 sequences; roughly 20% were seen once. V lost 2 bases and J 1 base, leaving 17 bases between the germline ends. The V gene's germline CDR1 is DFQATT and CDR2 SNEGSKA (reference sequence). This CDR3 is built from 16 residues. This clonotype occurred many times. Described time point: after trial treatment. Treatment described: LDRT plus nivolumab, ipilimumab, low-dose cyclophosphamide and aspirin (RACIN trial). Low-dose radiotherapy and low-dose cyclophosphamide, together with aspirin, ipilimumab and nivolumab, were given to donors. Each eligible patient had an advanced solid tumor, and these tumors lacked tumor-infiltrating lymphocytes.

The J gene is TRBJ2-5, the V gene TRBV20-1; no firm D call. The receptor was isolated from a male donor with prostate cancer. The sequencing here drew on PBMCs, taken after low-dose radiotherapy plus immunotherapy. CDR3: CSARSHGPTSQETQYF. The DNA for the CDR3 is TGCAGTGCTAGATCGCATGGGCCCACTTCCCAAGAGACCCAGTACTTC.